These 27 T cell receptor beta chains came from one sample sequenced in a study of T-cell memory formation after mild COVID-19. TCRdb reprocessed the 5' RACE reads with MiXCR, giving one entry per CDR3 protein. Of 400,000 or so distinct CDR3 sequences listed, around 20% are singletons. Input material: PBMCs or a T cell subset sorted from them (not recorded which). The receptors stem from an adult woman who had mild COVID-19 (a few samples of this study predate the infection). Cell type and time point are not known.

This chain connects TRBV29-1 to TRBJ1-1, with 7 nucleotides matching TRBD1. CDR3 length: 14 amino acids. J lost 3 bases, V lost 6 bases, and 10 bases had no gene match. CDR1 is SQVTM and CDR2 is ANQGSEA in the germline V gene. CDR3 residues: CSVTEDRLDTEAFF. The CDR3 DNA is TGCAGCGTGACTGAGGACAGGTTAGACACTGAAGCTTTCTTT.

There are a few counts of this clonotype. The chain has TRBV7-9 and TRBJ1-2; no firm D call. CDR3 length: 17 residues. V was cut by 1 base and J by 2 bases, with 17 bases left in between. Germline assignment: CDR1 SEHNR and CDR2 FQNEAQ (reference sequence). The CDR3 coding sequence is TGTGCCAGCAGCTTAGTTCACAGTCCTATCGCAAACTATGGCTACACCTTC. Its translation: CASSLVHSPIANYGYTF. The whole variable domain, remainder taken from reference TRBV7-9 and TRBJ1-2, is DTGVSQNPRHKITKRGQNVTFRCDPISEHNRLYWYRQTLGQGPEFLTYFQNEAQLEKSRLLSDRFSAERPKGSFSTLEIQRTEQGDSAMYLCASSLVHSPIANYGYTFGSGTRLTVV.

This rearrangement joins TRBV27 to TRBJ1-4; D ambiguous. Trimming pared 3 bases from V and 6 bases from J, leaving 8 bases between. CDR1 is MNHEY, CDR2 SMNVEV, per germline (reference sequence). This CDR3 has 13 amino acids. The CDR3 reads CASSLSIYEKLFF. The CDR3 nucleotides are TGTGCCAGCAGTTTGTCCATCTATGAAAAACTGTTTTTT.

This chain connects TRBV5-5 to TRBJ2-5; unclear D gene. V lost 3 bases and J lost 1, with 7 bases in between. Germline-derived CDR1 and CDR2 are SGHKS and YYEKEE (reference sequence). The CDR3 runs to 13 residues. This CDR3 is CASSWAPQETQYF. CDR3 nucleotides: TGTGCCAGCAGCTGGGCCCCCCAAGAGACCCAGTACTTC.

This clonotype has just a few counts. The chain recombines TRBV27 with TRBJ1-5; D is uncertain. Looked up from germline, CDR1 is MNHEY and CDR2 is SMNVEV (reference sequence). The CDR3 length is 14 residues. Between the trimmed V and J ends, which lost 3 bases and 0 bases, there was a span of 6 bases. CDR3: CASSFSDSNQPQHF. CDR3 in DNA: TGTGCCAGCAGTTTCTCGGATAGCAATCAGCCCCAGCATTTT.

There are a few counts of this clonotype. The rearrangement joins TRBV7-9 to TRBJ2-3; TRBD1 agrees at 9 bases. The CDR3 is 15 amino acids. Trimming removed 4 bases from V and 6 bases from J; junction bases left unmatched: 8. Germline CDR1 SEHNR, CDR2 FQNEAQ (reference sequence). In DNA, the CDR3 is TGTGCCAGCAGCTCTACAGGGGGCATGTTGGATACGCAGTATTTT. This codes for CASSSTGGMLDTQYF.

The chain joins TRBV7-9 to TRBJ1-2; 8 bases are a match to TRBD1. The length of the CDR3 is 13 residues. V shed 2 bases and J 8 bases; nucleotides not matched to a gene: 4. CDR1 is SEHNR and CDR2 is FQNEAQ in the germline V gene (reference sequence). Here the CDR3 DNA reads TGTGCCAGCAGCTTAAGCCAGGGGGCCGGCTACACCTTC. This encodes CASSLSQGAGYTF.

The rearrangement joins TRBV5-6 to TRBJ2-2, with a possible D match to TRBD1 (6 bases). The CDR3 runs 14 residues. V was pared by 4 bases and J by 5 bases, with 12 bases between. Germline V gene lookup returns CDR1 SGHDT and CDR2 YYEEEE. The DNA of the CDR3 is TGTGCCAGCAGCCCTTCAGGGGTGACCGGGGAGCTGTTTTTT. This gives the protein CASSPSGVTGELFF.

The chain uses TRBV4-3 and TRBJ2-4; tentatively, D is TRBD2 (6 bases). V was cut by 3 bases and J by 6 bases, with 15 bases left in between. The CDR3 covers 15 residues. Germline-derived CDR1 and CDR2 are LGHNA and YSLEER. The CDR3 region is CASSQLGGPGNIQYF. CDR3 bases: TGCGCCAGCAGCCAGCTCGGAGGGCCGGGAAACATTCAGTACTTC.

This clonotype was seen a handful of times. The rearrangement joins TRBV12-3 or TRBV12-4 to TRBJ2-3; 11 positions agree with TRBD2. V lost 2 bases and J lost 3; bases outside the gene matches: 4. This CDR3 comprises 16 residues. DNA of the CDR3: TGTGCCAGCAGTTTATTTCTAGCGGGGGGTACAGATACGCAGTATTTT. This gives the protein CASSLFLAGGTDTQYF.

This chain joins TRBV15 and TRBJ2-7; D is possibly TRBD2 (5 bases). V was shortened by 6 bases and J by 5 bases, with 17 bases between the two germline ends. The length of the CDR3 is 14 residues. Germline CDR1 is LNHNV and CDR2 is YYDKDF (reference sequence). CDR3 nucleotides: TGTGCCACCAGTAACCCCGGGGAATGGAACGAGCAGTACTTC. It encodes CATSNPGEWNEQYF. The whole variable domain, filled in from reference TRBV15 and TRBJ2-7, reads DAMVIQNPRYQVTQFGKPVTLSCSQTLNHNVMYWYQQKSSQAPKLLFHYYDKDFNNEADTPDNFQSRRPNTSFCFLDIRSPGLGDTAMYLCATSNPGEWNEQYFGPGTRLTVT.

The chain employs TRBV15 and TRBJ2-3; D is ambiguous. The germline gives CDR1 LNHNV, CDR2 YYDKDF (reference sequence). CDR3 length equals 13 residues. The ends were cut back, 2 bases at V and 6 bases at J, with 9 bases in the middle. The CDR3 loop reads CATSRNARDTQYF. The CDR3 nucleotides are TGTGCCACCAGCAGAAATGCCAGGGATACGCAGTATTTT.

V gene TRBV11-2 combines with J gene TRBJ1-3; 9 bases are a match to TRBD1. The V gene end was trimmed by 3 bases and the J gene end by 7 bases; junction bases not matched to a gene: 4. CDR3 size: 14 residues. Per the germline V gene, CDR1 is SGHAT and CDR2 is FQNNGV. The CDR3 is CASSFGTGSNTIYF. CDR3 DNA sequence: TGTGCCAGCAGCTTCGGGACAGGGTCGAACACCATATATTTT.

This clonotype was recorded a few times. The chain combines TRBV4-2 with TRBJ2-7; 12 bases fit TRBD2. The CDR3 covers 16 residues. The J segment lost 1 base and the V segment lost 2 bases, leaving 3 bases of the junction unmatched. Germline V gene lookup returns CDR1 LGHNA and CDR2 YNFKEQ. CDR3 in DNA: TGTGCCAGCAGCCAAAGACTAGCGGGAGTTTCCTACGAGCAGTACTTC. Translated, it gives CASSQRLAGVSYEQYF.

The chain joins TRBV12-3 or TRBV12-4 to TRBJ1-5; 7 bases agree with TRBD1. The junction had 2 bases not matched to a gene; V was cut back by 2 bases and J by 4 bases. The CDR3 contains 14 residues. The CDR3 DNA follows: TGTGCCAGCAGTTTAATGGACAGGAATCAGCCCCAGCATTTT. Its protein is CASSLMDRNQPQHF.

The sample holds one count of this clonotype. The J gene is TRBJ1-3, the V gene TRBV2, with a weak D call TRBD1 (6 bases). Germline V gene sequence: CDR1 SNHLY, CDR2 FYNNEI. Trimming shortened V by 10 bases and J by 0 bases, and 13 bases separated the two germline ends. This CDR3 contains 14 residues. The CDR3 loop is CATTDRRSGNTIYF. Written as DNA, the CDR3 is TGTGCCACTACGGACAGACGCTCTGGAAACACCATATATTTT.

The chain recombines TRBV10-3 with TRBJ2-3, with TRBD2 matching over 11 bases. Germline V gives CDR1 ENHRY, CDR2 SYGVKD. Trimming cost V 5 bases and J 0 bases; bases outside gene matches: 13. The CDR3 contains 19 residues. This CDR3 reads CAISFPLTSGGPSTDTQYF. The CDR3 DNA is TGTGCCATCAGTTTCCCCCTAACTAGCGGGGGCCCGAGCACAGATACGCAGTATTTT.

The chain links TRBV13 to TRBJ2-1, with D maybe TRBD2 (6 bases). The V gene lost 3 bases and the J gene lost 7 bases, with 10 bases spanning the gap. From germline, CDR1 is PRHDT and CDR2 FYEKMQ (reference sequence). The CDR3 spans 13 residues. The CDR3 protein is CASSFEGRNEQFF. The CDR3, as DNA: TGTGCCAGCAGCTTCGAGGGGAGGAATGAGCAGTTCTTC.

This clonotype was picked up many times. This sequence joins TRBV10-3 and TRBJ1-1, with 9 bases aligning to TRBD1. Germline V gene data show CDR1 as ENHRY and CDR2 as SYGVKD. Trimming at V came to 6 bases and at J to 1 base, leaving 3 bases not matched to a gene. This CDR3 has 14 residues. The CDR3: CAIRGQGRNTEAFF. The CDR3 region has the DNA TGTGCCATCAGGGGACAGGGAAGGAACACTGAAGCTTTCTTT.

The J gene is TRBJ1-1, the V gene TRBV12-3 or TRBV12-4; D might be TRBD1 (5 bases). The CDR3 contains 11 residues. V was cut by 6 bases and J by 7 bases, with 9 bases left in between. The CDR3 coding sequence is TGTGCCAGCAGGGCCACAGGTGAAGCTTTCTTT. Translated: CASRATGEAFF.

This clonotype was found a few times. One base away lies a much larger clone, so this may be a sequencing read error. The chain is built from TRBV29-1 and TRBJ2-3; D remains ambiguous. This CDR3 region has 13 residues. CDR1 SQVTM and CDR2 ANQGSEA come from the germline V gene. Trimming removed 5 bases from V and 1 base from J, with 10 bases in between. DNA for the CDR3: TGCAGCGTTTCGGGTGTTTGCACAGATACGCAGTATTTT. It codes for CSVSGVCTDTQYF.

J is TRBJ2-1 and V is TRBV6-5, with TRBD1 matching over 8 bases. V lost 8 bases and J lost 6; bases outside the gene matches: 15. The germline V gene encodes CDR1 MNHEY and CDR2 SVGAGI. This CDR3 is 16 amino acids long. CDR3 sequence: CASAYDRDRMGNEQFF. The CDR3 DNA follows: TGTGCCAGCGCCTATGACCGGGACAGGATGGGCAATGAGCAGTTCTTC.

The genes are TRBV5-1 and TRBJ2-3; the D gene is possibly TRBD2 (6 bases). Deletions cut 3 bases from V and 11 bases from J, with 22 bases between. Germline V gene sequence: CDR1 SGHRS, CDR2 YFSETQ. The CDR3 is made up of 15 amino acids. The CDR3: CASSSTPLRERRQYF. The CDR3 region has the DNA TGCGCCAGCAGCTCTACTCCCCTCCGGGAGCGGCGGCAGTATTTT.

The table lists this clonotype with a few counts. The chain has TRBV6-5 and TRBJ1-1; D not certain. The CDR3 length is 13 residues. Per the germline V gene, CDR1 is MNHEY and CDR2 is SVGAGI. With 2 bases removed from V and 9 bases from J, the gap between germline ends came to 13 bases. The CDR3 region is CASSYGQSSQAFF. The CDR3 nucleotides read TGTGCCAGCAGTTACGGTCAGTCCTCCCAAGCTTTCTTT.

CDR3: CSAKRGPSTDTQYF. The CDR3 DNA is TGCAGTGCTAAGCGCGGACCGAGCACAGATACGCAGTATTTT. The chain uses TRBV20-1 and TRBJ2-3; D is unresolved. The CDR3 has 14 amino acids. The V and J ends lost 4 bases and 0 bases respectively, with 11 bases between them. Germline CDR1 and CDR2: DFQATT and SNEGSKA (reference sequence).

The chain links TRBV20-1 to TRBJ2-1; 7 positions agree with TRBD2. The CDR3 totals 11 residues. The V gene end was trimmed by 6 bases and the J gene end by 6 bases; junction bases not matched to a gene: 2. Germline V gene sequence: CDR1 DFQATT, CDR2 SNEGSKA (reference sequence). CDR3 sequence: CSARLANEQFF. The CDR3 nucleotides are TGCAGTGCCAGACTAGCCAATGAGCAGTTCTTC.

This clonotype was counted between two and nine times. The chain joins TRBV5-4 to TRBJ1-5; the D is unclear. The germline CDR1 and CDR2 sequences are SGHNT and YYREEE (reference sequence). This CDR3 has 14 amino acids. V lost 1 base, J lost 7 bases, and 12 bases lay in between. The CDR3 spells CASSLWPGGQPQHF. DNA of the CDR3: TGTGCCAGCAGCTTGTGGCCAGGCGGCCAGCCCCAGCATTTT.